Sequencing of this T cell receptor beta chain was carried out in a study of neoadjuvant anti-PD-1 for oral cavity cancer. Study details: Patients without progression got a fourth dose around day 43.

The time point denotes: after neoadjuvant nivolumab, at surgical resection. Germline CDR1 and CDR2: LNHDA and SQIVND (reference sequence). V gave up 4 bases and J gave up 5 bases, with 9 bases separating them. The CDR3 is 13 residues long. Repertoires were generated with immunoSEQ multiplex PCR, while TCRdb's copy carries only in-frame clones and drops some. In the table there are about 37,000 clones, about 36% of which are singletons. This specimen was tumor tissue, taken after nivolumab (anti-PD-1) treatment. The sequence derives from a person aged 40 to 85 with oral cavity squamous cell carcinoma. The chain joins TRBV19 to TRBJ1-5; no reliable D call. The CDR3 reads CASSKARDQPQHF. The CDR3, as DNA: TGTGCCAGTAGTAAGGCTCGCGATCAGCCCCAGCATTTT.